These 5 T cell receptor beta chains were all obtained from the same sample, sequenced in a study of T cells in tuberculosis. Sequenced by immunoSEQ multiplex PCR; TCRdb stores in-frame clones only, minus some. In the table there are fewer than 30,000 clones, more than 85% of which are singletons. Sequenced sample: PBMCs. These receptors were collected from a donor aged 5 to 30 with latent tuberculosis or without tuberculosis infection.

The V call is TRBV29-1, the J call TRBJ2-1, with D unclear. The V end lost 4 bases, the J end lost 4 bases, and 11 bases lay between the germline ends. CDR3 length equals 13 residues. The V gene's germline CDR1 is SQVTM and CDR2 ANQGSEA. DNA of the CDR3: TGCAGCGTTGCATTTCAGAATTACAATGAGCAGTTCTTC. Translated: CSVAFQNYNEQFF.

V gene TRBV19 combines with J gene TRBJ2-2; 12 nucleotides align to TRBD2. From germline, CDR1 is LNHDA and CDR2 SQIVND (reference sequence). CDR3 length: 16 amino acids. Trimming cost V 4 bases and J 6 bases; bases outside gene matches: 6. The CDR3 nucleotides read TGTGCCAGTAGTACGCGGACTAGCGGGGCTTCCGGGGAGCTGTTTTTT. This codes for CASSTRTSGASGELFF. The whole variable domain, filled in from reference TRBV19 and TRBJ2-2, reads DGGITQSPKYLFRKEGQNVTLSCEQNLNHDAMYWYRQDPGQGLRLIYYSQIVNDFQKGDIAEGYSVSREKKESFPLTVTSAQKNPTAFYLCASSTRTSGASGELFFGEGSRLTVL.

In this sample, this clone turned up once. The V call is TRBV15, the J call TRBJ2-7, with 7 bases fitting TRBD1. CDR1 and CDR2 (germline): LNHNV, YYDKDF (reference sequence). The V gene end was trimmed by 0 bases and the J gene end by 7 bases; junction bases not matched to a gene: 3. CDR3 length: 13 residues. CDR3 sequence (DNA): TGTGCCACCAGCAGAGATAGGACAGGTGAGCAGTACTTC. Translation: CATSRDRTGEQYF.

This CDR3 reads CASSLEIGGADTQYF. CDR3 sequence (DNA): TGTGCCAGCAGCTTAGAGATCGGAGGGGCTGATACGCAGTATTTT. This rearrangement joins TRBV7-2 to TRBJ2-3, with D possibly matching TRBD2 (6 bases). CDR1 is SGHTA, CDR2 FQGNSA, per germline. Between the trimmed V and J ends, which lost 1 base and 6 bases, there was a span of 14 bases. The CDR3 length is 15 residues.

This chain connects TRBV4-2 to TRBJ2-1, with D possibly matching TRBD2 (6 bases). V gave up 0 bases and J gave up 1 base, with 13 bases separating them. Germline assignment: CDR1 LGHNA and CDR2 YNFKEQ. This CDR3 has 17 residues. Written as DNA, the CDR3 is TGTGCCAGCAGCCAAGAAGCCAGCGGGCGTTCCTACAATGAGCAGTTCTTC. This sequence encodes CASSQEASGRSYNEQFF.